A selection of T cell receptor beta chains follows, all from one sample in a study of patients and donors after allogeneic stem cell transplantation. MiXCR, applied by TCRdb to the RT-PCR reads, yields one record per CDR3 protein. The top ten hold 9.5% to 13% of the sample, which has some 230,000 distinct CDR3 sequences, 13% to 15% seen once. Sequences were obtained from blood, either unsorted or a sorted T cell fraction (not recorded which). Source of these receptors: a human donor who was either an allogeneic HSCT recipient or a stem cell or donor lymphocyte infusion donor (not recorded which). It is not recorded whose cells these are; they may come from a transplant donor. The CDR3 runs from the conserved cysteine through the conserved F or W. Fields, in order: clone size, V gene, D gene, J gene, CDR3 protein, CDR3 DNA. The D gene is left open where the match is weak. A row's size may be missing; if present it is once, few, many or a size class.

size: few
V: TRBV20-1
D: .
J: TRBJ2-2
CDR3: CSAIGSGNTGELFF
DNA: TGCAGTGCTATTGGTAGCGGGAACACCGGGGAGCTGTTTTTT

size: .
V: TRBV6-1
D: .
J: TRBJ1-1
CDR3: CATTKSGQAGGTEAFF
DNA: TGTGCCACCACGAAGAGTGGGCAGGCCGGGGGCACTGAAGCTTTCTTT

size: .
V: TRBV7-9
D: .
J: TRBJ2-7
CDR3: CASSLEAGFSYEQYF
DNA: TGTGCCAGCAGCTTAGAGGCGGGGTTCTCCTACGAGCAGTACTTC

size: many
V: TRBV15
D: TRBD1
J: TRBJ1-2
CDR3: CATSRKGQGFPNYGYTF
DNA: TGTGCCACCAGCAGAAAAGGACAGGGGTTCCCTAACTATGGCTACACCTTC

size: few
V: TRBV27
D: TRBD1
J: TRBJ2-5
CDR3: CASKRTGFRETQYF
DNA: TGTGCCAGCAAGAGGACAGGGTTTAGGGAGACCCAGTACTTC

size: many
V: TRBV5-1
D: TRBD1
J: TRBJ2-2
CDR3: CASSLEGQGIGGELFF
DNA: TGCGCCAGCAGCTTGGAAGGACAGGGTATAGGCGGGGAGCTGTTTTTT

size: .
V: TRBV5-5
D: .
J: TRBJ2-1
CDR3: CASSLLGLSSYNEQFF
DNA: TGTGCCAGCAGCTTGCTCGGACTAAGCTCCTACAATGAGCAGTTCTTC

size: .
V: TRBV5-1
D: .
J: TRBJ1-6
CDR3: CASSNIPGRNNSPLHF
DNA: TGCGCCAGCAGCAATATCCCGGGACGGAATAATTCACCCCTCCACTTT

size: .
V: TRBV19
D: TRBD2
J: TRBJ2-5
CDR3: CASSTSGGTGTQYF
DNA: TGTGCCAGTAGTACCAGCGGGGGGACGGGGACCCAGTACTTC

size: few
V: TRBV10-3
D: .
J: TRBJ1-5
CDR3: CAISDRGAHSNQPQHF
DNA: TGTGCCATCAGTGACAGGGGCGCCCATAGCAATCAGCCCCAGCATTTT

size: .
V: TRBV4-3
D: .
J: TRBJ1-2
CDR3: CASSQDLGRGGYTF
DNA: TGCGCCAGCAGCCAAGATCTGGGGAGGGGCGGCTACACCTTC

size: many
V: TRBV20-1
D: TRBD2
J: TRBJ2-1
CDR3: CSARDLLAGLGGEQFF
DNA: TGCAGTGCTAGAGACCTACTAGCGGGCCTCGGCGGTGAGCAGTTCTTC

size: many
V: TRBV5-1
D: TRBD1
J: TRBJ1-2
CDR3: CASSSTGGSVGYTF
DNA: TGCGCCAGCAGCTCGACAGGGGGAAGTGTTGGCTACACCTTC

size: many
V: TRBV20-1
D: TRBD2
J: TRBJ2-1
CDR3: CSARGGGRIYNEQFF
DNA: TGCAGTGCTAGAGGCGGGGGGCGAATATACAATGAGCAGTTCTTC

size: few
V: TRBV24-1
D: TRBD1
J: TRBJ2-5
CDR3: CATSEGHRGIGVETQYF
DNA: TGTGCCACCAGTGAGGGCCACAGGGGGATAGGTGTGGAGACCCAGTACTTC

size: few
V: TRBV9
D: .
J: TRBJ2-5
CDR3: CASSETPGQPSQETQYF
DNA: TGTGCCAGCAGTGAAACCCCCGGACAGCCGTCGCAAGAGACCCAGTACTTC

size: many
V: TRBV11-2
D: .
J: TRBJ2-5
CDR3: CASTVLGGGQETQYF
DNA: TGTGCCAGCACCGTGTTGGGTGGGGGACAAGAGACCCAGTACTTC

size: few
V: TRBV2
D: .
J: TRBJ1-5
CDR3: CASRGGPGGNQPQHF
DNA: TGTGCCAGCAGAGGGGGGCCAGGGGGCAATCAGCCCCAGCATTTT

size: .
V: TRBV7-2
D: .
J: TRBJ1-2
CDR3: CASSPWTQAGYGYTF
DNA: TGTGCCAGCAGCCCGTGGACACAGGCTGGCTATGGCTACACCTTC

size: few
V: TRBV4-2
D: TRBD1
J: TRBJ1-2
CDR3: CASSQDHAGGNYGYTF
DNA: TGTGCCAGCAGCCAAGATCACGCAGGGGGCAACTATGGCTACACCTTC

size: few
V: TRBV9
D: TRBD2
J: TRBJ2-7
CDR3: CASSVGLAGSEYEQYF
DNA: TGTGCCAGCAGCGTAGGACTAGCGGGGAGCGAGTACGAGCAGTACTTC

size: few
V: TRBV7-7
D: TRBD1
J: TRBJ2-1
CDR3: CASSVGGASNEQFF
DNA: TGTGCCAGCAGCGTAGGGGGCGCGAGCAATGAGCAGTTCTTC

size: many
V: TRBV5-6
D: TRBD1
J: TRBJ1-1
CDR3: CASSLRRDSGQMNTEAFF
DNA: TGTGCCAGCAGTTTACGCCGGGACAGTGGACAGATGAACACTGAAGCTTTCTTT

size: few
V: TRBV5-6
D: .
J: TRBJ1-2
CDR3: CASSLEENYGYTF
DNA: TGTGCCAGCAGCTTGGAGGAGAACTATGGCTACACCTTC

size: many
V: TRBV5-1
D: .
J: TRBJ1-5
CDR3: CASSLDGGKNQPQHF
DNA: TGCGCCAGCAGCTTGGATGGGGGGAAGAACCAGCCCCAGCATTTT

size: few
V: TRBV15
D: .
J: TRBJ1-1
CDR3: CATSTSWTEAFF
DNA: TGTGCCACCAGCACTAGTTGGACTGAAGCTTTCTTT